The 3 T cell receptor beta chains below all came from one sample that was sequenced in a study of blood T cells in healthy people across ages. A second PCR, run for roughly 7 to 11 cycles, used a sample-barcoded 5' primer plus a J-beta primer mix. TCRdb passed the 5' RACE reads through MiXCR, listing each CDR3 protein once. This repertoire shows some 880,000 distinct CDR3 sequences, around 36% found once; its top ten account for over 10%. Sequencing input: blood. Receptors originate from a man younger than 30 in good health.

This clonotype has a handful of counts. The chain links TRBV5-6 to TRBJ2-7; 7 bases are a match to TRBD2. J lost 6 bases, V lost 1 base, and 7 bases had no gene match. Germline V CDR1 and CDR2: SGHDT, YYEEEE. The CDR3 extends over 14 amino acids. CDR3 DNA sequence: TGTGCCAGCAGCTTGTACGGGGGGACCTTCGAGCAGTACTTC. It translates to CASSLYGGTFEQYF.

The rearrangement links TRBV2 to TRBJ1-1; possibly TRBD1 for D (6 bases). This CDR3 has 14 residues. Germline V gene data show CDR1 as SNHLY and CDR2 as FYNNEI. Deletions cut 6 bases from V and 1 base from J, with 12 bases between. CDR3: CASSHRVTNTEAFF. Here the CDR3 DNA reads TGTGCCAGCAGCCACAGGGTGACGAACACTGAAGCTTTCTTT.

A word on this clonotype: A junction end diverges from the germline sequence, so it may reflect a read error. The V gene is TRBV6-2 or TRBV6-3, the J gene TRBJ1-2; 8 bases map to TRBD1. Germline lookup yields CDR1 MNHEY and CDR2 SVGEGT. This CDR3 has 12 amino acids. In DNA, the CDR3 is TGTGCCAGCAGACAACAGGGGGGAGGCTACATCTTC. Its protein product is CASRQQGGGYIF.